The present entry profiles one T cell receptor (beta chain) with its context. Its antigen is unidentified. This record belongs to a study of T cells after yellow fever vaccination. Study information: Preparation of the low-cell-number fractions used SMART-Seq v4 Ultra Low Input. Overall study findings and caveats: The secondary response was weaker, and its peak arrived faster, on day 5 versus 15.

TCRdb redid the calling of the 5' RACE reads with MiXCR, one entry per CDR3 protein. This sample has 500,000 to 650,000 distinct CDR3 sequences, with around 16% found just once. The CDR3 totals 19 residues. V shed 0 bases and J 1 base; nucleotides not matched to a gene: 15. Germline CDR1 DFQATT, CDR2 SNEGSKA (reference sequence). This receptor was identified in a man younger than 35 who received the YFV17D yellow fever vaccine. The chain combines TRBV20-1 with TRBJ2-1; 7 positions agree with TRBD2. Sequences were derived from PBMCs, sampled about 5 days after the first yellow fever vaccination. CDR3 sequence reads: CSARDIRGENYRSYNEQFF. The CDR3 region has the DNA TGCAGTGCTAGAGATATCCGGGGGGAAAACTATAGGTCCTACAATGAGCAGTTCTTC.